These 9 T cell receptor beta chains were all obtained from the same sample, sequenced in a study of T cells after somatic rescue of genetic block. Assay: immunoSEQ multiplex PCR; the TCRdb copy retains only in-frame clones and omits some. Counted here are 45,000 to 70,000 clones, 90% to 96% occurring once; the ten biggest clones make up under 0.095%. Sequencing was performed on peripheral blood mononuclear cells (PBMCs). These receptors originate from a child younger than two.

The chain uses TRBV6-5 and TRBJ2-1; TRBD2 aligns across 11 bases. Trimming at V came to 5 bases and at J to 4 bases, leaving 1 base not matched to a gene. CDR3 length: 14 amino acids. Germline CDR1 is MNHEY and CDR2 is SVGAGI. CDR3 loop: CASSRLAGYNEQFF. The CDR3 bases are TGTGCCAGCAGTCGACTAGCGGGGTACAATGAGCAGTTCTTC.

This clone has only one observation. The rearrangement links TRBV12-5 to TRBJ2-2; 7 bases line up with TRBD2. Germline V gene sequence: CDR1 LGHNT, CDR2 FRNRAP. The junction had 6 bases not matched to a gene; V was cut back by 0 bases and J by 5 bases. CDR3 size: 16 residues. The CDR3 is CASGLVGEGLTGELFF. CDR3 in DNA: TGTGCTAGTGGTTTGGTAGGGGAGGGCCTGACCGGGGAGCTGTTTTTT.

The chain is built from TRBV27 and TRBJ2-7, with 12 bases aligning to TRBD2. Germline V lookup: CDR1 MNHEY, CDR2 SMNVEV (reference sequence). The CDR3 is made up of 15 amino acids. The ends lost 5 bases at V and 4 bases at J; junction bases unmatched: 6. The CDR3 spells CASSPTTSGRYEQYF. The CDR3 DNA reads TGTGCCAGCAGTCCGACGACTAGCGGGAGATACGAGCAGTACTTC.

This clone was picked up one time. The V gene is TRBV6-6, the J gene TRBJ1-6, with 7 bases lining up with TRBD1. Trimming removed 2 bases from V and 5 bases from J; junction bases left unmatched: 6. CDR3 size: 16 residues. Germline V CDR1 and CDR2: MNHNY, SVGAGI (reference sequence). The CDR3 DNA reads as TGTGCCAGCAGTTACGAGATGACAGGGCATAATTCACCCCTCCACTTT. Translation: CASSYEMTGHNSPLHF.

The V call is TRBV6-5, the J call TRBJ2-5, with D unclear. V was shortened by 2 bases and J by 2 bases, with 6 bases between the two germline ends. The CDR3 contains 13 residues. CDR1 and CDR2 (germline): MNHEY, SVGAGI. The CDR3 here is CASSYRPQETQYF. CDR3 nucleotide sequence: TGTGCCAGCAGTTACCGTCCGCAAGAGACCCAGTACTTC.

The V gene is TRBV9, the J gene TRBJ2-7; D not certain. V lost 4 bases to trimming and J lost 2 bases, with 10 bases between them. The CDR3 totals 13 residues. Germline lookup yields CDR1 SGDLS and CDR2 YYNGEE. The CDR3 protein is CASSPRRAYEQYF. The CDR3 DNA sequence: TGTGCCAGCAGCCCCAGACGGGCCTACGAGCAGTACTTC.

This clone was found once. The J gene is TRBJ2-1, the V gene TRBV4-3; TRBD2 matches 8 bases. This CDR3 has 13 residues. Germline V gene data show CDR1 as LGHNA and CDR2 as YSLEER. V lost 4 bases, J lost 6 bases, and 2 bases stayed unmatched. CDR3 in amino acids: CASSRTSSNEQFF. CDR3 nucleotide sequence: TGCGCCAGCAGCCGGACTAGCTCCAATGAGCAGTTCTTC.

The genes are TRBV9 and TRBJ2-2, with 8 bases aligning to TRBD1. The CDR3 consists of 13 residues. Germline trimming cut 7 bases from V and 7 bases from J; bases unmatched to any gene: 6. CDR1 SGDLS and CDR2 YYNGEE come from the germline V gene. This CDR3 reads CASGTGRIGELFF. For the CDR3, the DNA is TGTGCCAGCGGGACAGGAAGGATCGGGGAGCTGTTTTTT.

DNA of the CDR3: TGTGCCAGCAGCTTCGTCGGGGGCAATCAGCCCCAGCATTTT. Its protein is CASSFVGGNQPQHF. J is TRBJ1-5 and V is TRBV7-2; D is undetermined. Trimming removed 3 bases from V and 2 bases from J, with 8 bases in between. There are 14 residues in the CDR3. Germline V gives CDR1 SGHTA, CDR2 FQGNSA.